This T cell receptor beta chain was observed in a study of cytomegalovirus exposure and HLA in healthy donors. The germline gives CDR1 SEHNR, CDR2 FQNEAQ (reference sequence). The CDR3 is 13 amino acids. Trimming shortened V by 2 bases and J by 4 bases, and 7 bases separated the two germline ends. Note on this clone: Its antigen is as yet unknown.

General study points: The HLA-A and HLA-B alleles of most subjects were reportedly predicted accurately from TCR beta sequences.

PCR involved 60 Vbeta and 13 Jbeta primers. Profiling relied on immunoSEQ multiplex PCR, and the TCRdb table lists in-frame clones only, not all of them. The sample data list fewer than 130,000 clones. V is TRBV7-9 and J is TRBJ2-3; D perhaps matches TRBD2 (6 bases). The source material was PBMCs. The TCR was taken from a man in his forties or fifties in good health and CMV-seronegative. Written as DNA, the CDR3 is TGTGCCAGCAGCTTACAGCGGGCAGATACGCAGTATTTT. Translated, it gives CASSLQRADTQYF.